This is a list of T cell receptor beta chains from one sample in a study of T-cell reconstitution after alpha-beta-depleted transplantation in children. TCRdb analysed the PCR reads with MiXCR anew, one entry per CDR3 protein. The data show roughly 300,000 distinct CDR3 sequences, 9% to 12% seen once. The sequenced sample was PBMCs from the stem cell graft donor, obtained from the stem cell graft. The receptors were sampled from a human donor who donated a stem cell graft to a child with acute lymphoblastic leukemia. Both conserved end residues are part of each CDR3. The D gene is left open where the match is weak. Not all rows give a size; the values are once, few, many and, for expanded clones, a class.

D | size | J | V | CDR3 | DNA
TRBD2 | - | TRBJ2-1 | TRBV12-3/TRBV12-4 | CASSFSSGLAGANEQFF | TGTGCCAGCAGTTTCTCTTCGGGACTAGCGGGAGCCAATGAGCAGTTCTTC
TRBD2 | many | TRBJ2-7 | TRBV5-1 | CASGLAGGTYEQYF | TGCGCCAGCGGCTTAGCGGGAGGGACCTACGAGCAGTACTTC
- | few | TRBJ2-1 | TRBV3-1 | CASSQRLVVYNEQFF | TGTGCCAGCAGCCAAAGACTCGTCGTCTACAATGAGCAGTTCTTC
TRBD1 | few | TRBJ2-7 | TRBV15 | CATSRDRGSREQYF | TGTGCCACCAGCAGGGACAGGGGATCGCGCGAGCAGTACTTC
- | many | TRBJ2-3 | TRBV20-1 | CSARAGEAQYF | TGCAGTGCTAGAGCGGGGGAGGCGCAGTATTTT
- | few | TRBJ1-4 | TRBV5-1 | CASRSLGVVNEKLFF | TGCGCCAGCAGAAGCCTCGGGGTCGTTAATGAAAAACTGTTTTTT
- | many | TRBJ1-5 | TRBV7-9 | CASSQGSNQPQHF | TGTGCCAGCAGCCAGGGAAGCAATCAGCCCCAGCATTTT
TRBD2 | few | TRBJ2-3 | TRBV4-1 | CASSQAPGGGSTDTQYF | TGCGCCAGCAGCCAAGCCCCGGGGGGAGGAAGCACAGATACGCAGTATTTT
TRBD1 | - | TRBJ1-3 | TRBV6-1 | CASIRTGRSGNTIYF | TGTGCCAGCATCCGGACAGGACGCTCTGGAAACACCATATATTTT
TRBD1 | - | TRBJ1-2 | TRBV7-8 | CASSLDRGRGQYYGYTF | TGTGCCAGCAGCTTGGACAGGGGGCGCGGCCAGTACTATGGCTACACCTTC
TRBD1 | - | TRBJ2-7 | TRBV12-3/TRBV12-4 | CASSASAGGPIPNEQYF | TGTGCCAGCAGTGCCTCAGCAGGGGGCCCTATTCCTAACGAGCAGTACTTC